A selection of T cell receptor beta chains follows, all from one sample in a study of graft-versus-host responses after intestinal transplantation. Assay: immunoSEQ multiplex PCR; the TCRdb copy retains only in-frame clones and omits some. Of some 87,000 clones in the sample, roughly 91% were seen once. These TCRs' antigens remain unknown. Sequenced here: unstimulated CD8+ T cells sorted from spleen or lymph node cells, sampled before transplant. The origin of the receptors is a human donor who was the organ donor for an intestinal transplant. CDR3s leave out the opening cysteine and the closing phenylalanine or tryptophan. Expanded clones get a size class; other rows say once, few or many, or leave the size out.

V	J	size	CDR3
TRBV6-5	TRBJ2-3	-	ASSYPGTGVTDTQY
TRBV7-9	TRBJ2-7	once	ASSPASGRYEQY
TRBV30	TRBJ1-1	few	AWSVLRQGPTEAF
TRBV9	TRBJ2-1	-	ASSGGIAGGPLDEQF
TRBV14	TRBJ1-1	-	ASSQGQGFTEAF
TRBV4-2	TRBJ2-1	-	ASSQDGLLGPDEQF
TRBV15	TRBJ2-5	-	ATSRTLFKSGEETQY
TRBV29-1	TRBJ2-3	-	SVEAGEDTQY
TRBV12-5	TRBJ2-3	-	ASGLGQSSTDTQY
TRBV6-5	TRBJ2-7	once	ASTQGTGEGYEQY
TRBV6-5	TRBJ2-7	-	ASTRSKGVHEQY
TRBV5-4	TRBJ2-2	-	ASSFFIGQGAPELF
TRBV9	TRBJ2-1	once	ASSRDRGNEQF
TRBV21-1	TRBJ1-2	-	ASCPRYGYT
TRBV2	TRBJ2-5	-	ASSEWRELETQY
TRBV7-2	TRBJ2-7	-	ASSPTTSSHYEQY
TRBV7-9	TRBJ2-7	-	AIRTSGIDEQY
TRBV6-6	TRBJ2-5	-	ASSYRQGIAQETQY
TRBV4-2	TRBJ1-5	-	ASSQDRAWQPQH
TRBV11-3	TRBJ1-2	-	ASSHRDKRYGYT
TRBV27	TRBJ2-7	-	ASSSLSSFRGEQY
TRBV9	TRBJ1-1	-	ASSVDGGLVNTEAF
TRBV10-3	TRBJ2-5	once	AISGGTTQETQY
TRBV6-5	TRBJ2-7	-	ASRLRGSYEQY
TRBV7-8	TRBJ2-1	-	ASSSPGTSGRARVNEQF
TRBV14	TRBJ1-1	-	ASSQTRLNTEAF
TRBV7-9	TRBJ2-1	-	ASSSSGLAGGSSYNEQF
TRBV11-2	TRBJ2-5	once	ASEEGWGSQETQY
TRBV4-1	TRBJ1-1	once	ASSQARTVAEAF
TRBV18	-	-	ASSPDAAGASGETQY
TRBV27	TRBJ2-1	-	ASSFLLAGAWRQF
TRBV2	TRBJ1-2	-	ASSEFFMRNYGYT
TRBV27	TRBJ2-7	-	ASSQTGVHEQY
TRBV13	TRBJ2-7	-	ASSLRGGEVEEQY
TRBV19	TRBJ1-1	-	ASSIGPGMNTEAF
TRBV5-8	TRBJ2-1	few	ASSLTSSEQF
TRBV19	TRBJ2-7	-	ASSHGTRSYEQY
TRBV4-1	TRBJ1-1	-	ASSPGQGGTEAF
TRBV5-1	TRBJ2-1	-	ASSLGTGLSSYNEQF
TRBV5-8	TRBJ2-5	-	AAGDRRGGETQY
TRBV7-9	TRBJ1-6	few	ASSLGQGSSPLH